Listed below are T cell receptor beta chains from one sample, sequenced in a study of blood T cell repertoires in COVID-19. Assay: immunoSEQ multiplex PCR; the TCRdb copy retains only in-frame clones and omits some. This sample yields more than 150,000 clones, of which 84% are seen a single time; 11% to 15% belongs to the top ten. The sample was peripheral blood. The origin of the receptors is a young man with active or convalescent COVID-19. Each CDR3 is given without its conserved first and last residue. Each record gives: CDR3 protein, V gene, J gene, CDR3 length.

ASSFGGFSGNTIY,TRBV7-2,TRBJ1-3,13
ASRPRVGTGGAGNQPQH,TRBV28,TRBJ1-5,17
ASSYSVDRAYGYT,TRBV6-5,TRBJ1-2,13
ASSLALTPYNEQF,TRBV11-3,TRBJ2-1,13
ASSVAGTAGNTIY,TRBV5-4,TRBJ1-3,13
ASSEAQNTEAF,TRBV6-1,TRBJ1-1,11
ASSLDSVRTNTEAF,TRBV5-1,TRBJ1-1,14
ASSPGRQSSYEQY,TRBV18,TRBJ2-7,13
ASSLSYYVNRAREQY,TRBV28,TRBJ2-7,15
ASRRVDSAGANVLT,TRBV19,TRBJ2-6,14
ASSPQGGNRGNDGYT,TRBV18,TRBJ1-2,15
ASSYGSGRAGPTQY,TRBV6-6,TRBJ2-5,14
ASSQDTGELF,TRBV5-1,TRBJ2-2,10
ATSREVAVRAF,TRBV15,TRBJ1-1,11
ASSPTGRGREQF,TRBV27,TRBJ2-1,12
ASSSRTGVYT,TRBV27,TRBJ1-2,10
ASSGDRGSNQPQH,TRBV2,TRBJ1-5,13
ASSNGGYEKLF,TRBV19,TRBJ1-4,11
ASSIQENTEAF,TRBV5-1,TRBJ1-1,11
ASSYSHRGEQY,TRBV6-5,TRBJ2-7,11
ASRGTGAKEAF,TRBV6-5,TRBJ1-1,11
ASSLGRPITDTQY,TRBV13,TRBJ2-3,13
ASSQDRELFGYT,TRBV4-1,TRBJ1-2,12
ASSVQGKGYNEQF,TRBV10-1,TRBJ2-1,13
AISTVGQGFWGYT,TRBV21-1,TRBJ1-2,13
ASSSNRGVDEQY,TRBV6-7,TRBJ2-7,12
ASSQVTGGPDNEQF,TRBV3-1/TRBV3-2,TRBJ2-1,14
ASSLRGQSGNTIY,TRBV13,TRBJ1-3,13
AWSTQGGNQPQH,TRBV30,TRBJ1-5,12
ASSLGAGGQYYGYT,TRBV28,TRBJ1-2,14
ASSQEGREAF,TRBV3-1/TRBV3-2,TRBJ1-1,10